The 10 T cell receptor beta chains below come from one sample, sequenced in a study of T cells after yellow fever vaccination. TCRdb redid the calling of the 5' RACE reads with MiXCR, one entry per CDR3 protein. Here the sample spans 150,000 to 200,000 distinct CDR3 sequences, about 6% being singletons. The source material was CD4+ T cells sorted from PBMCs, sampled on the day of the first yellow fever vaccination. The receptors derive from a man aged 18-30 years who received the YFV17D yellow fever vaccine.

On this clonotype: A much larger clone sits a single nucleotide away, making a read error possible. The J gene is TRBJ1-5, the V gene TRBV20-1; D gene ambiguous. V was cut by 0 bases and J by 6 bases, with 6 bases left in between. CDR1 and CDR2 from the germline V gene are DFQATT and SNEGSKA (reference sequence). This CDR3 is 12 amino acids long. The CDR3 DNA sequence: TGCAGTGCTAGAGATTCTCTTCAGCCCCAGCATTTT. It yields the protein CSARDSLQPQHF.

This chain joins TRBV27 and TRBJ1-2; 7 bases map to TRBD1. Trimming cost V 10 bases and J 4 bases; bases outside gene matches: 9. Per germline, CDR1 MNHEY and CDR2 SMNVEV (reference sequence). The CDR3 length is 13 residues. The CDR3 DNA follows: TGTGCCACCTCCAGGGGGTTTGGCTATGGCTACACCTTC. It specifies CATSRGFGYGYTF.

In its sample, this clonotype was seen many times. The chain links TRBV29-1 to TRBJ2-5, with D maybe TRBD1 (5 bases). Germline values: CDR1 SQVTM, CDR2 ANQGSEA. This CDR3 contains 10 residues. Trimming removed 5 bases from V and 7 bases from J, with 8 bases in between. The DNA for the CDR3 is TGCAGCGTTCCCCAGGGGACCCAGTACTTC. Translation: CSVPQGTQYF.

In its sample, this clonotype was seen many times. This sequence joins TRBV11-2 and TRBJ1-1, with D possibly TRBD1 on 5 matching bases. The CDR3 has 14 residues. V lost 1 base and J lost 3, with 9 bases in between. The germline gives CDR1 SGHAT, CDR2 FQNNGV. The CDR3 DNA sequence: TGTGCCAGCAGCTTAGTCTCAGGGCACACTGAAGCTTTCTTT. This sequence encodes CASSLVSGHTEAFF. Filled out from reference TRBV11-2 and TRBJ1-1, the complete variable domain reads EAGVAQSPRYKIIEKRQSVAFWCNPISGHATLYWYQQILGQGPKLLIQFQNNGVVDDSQLPKDRFSAERLKGVDSTLKIQPAKLEDSAVYLCASSLVSGHTEAFFGQGTRLTVV.

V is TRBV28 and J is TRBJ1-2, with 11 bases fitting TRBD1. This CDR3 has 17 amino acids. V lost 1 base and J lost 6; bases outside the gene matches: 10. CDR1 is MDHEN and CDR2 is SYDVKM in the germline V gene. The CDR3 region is CASSLYPQGTGGHGYTF. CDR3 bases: TGTGCCAGCAGTTTATACCCCCAGGGGACAGGGGGGCATGGCTACACCTTC.

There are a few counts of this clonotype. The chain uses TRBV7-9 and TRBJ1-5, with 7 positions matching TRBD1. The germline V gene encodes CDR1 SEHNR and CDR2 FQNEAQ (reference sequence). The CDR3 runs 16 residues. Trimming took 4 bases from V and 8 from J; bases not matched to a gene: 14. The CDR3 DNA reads TGTGCCAGCAGCTCCGAGGCCGGGACAGAAATCAAGCCCCAGCATTTT. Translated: CASSSEAGTEIKPQHF.

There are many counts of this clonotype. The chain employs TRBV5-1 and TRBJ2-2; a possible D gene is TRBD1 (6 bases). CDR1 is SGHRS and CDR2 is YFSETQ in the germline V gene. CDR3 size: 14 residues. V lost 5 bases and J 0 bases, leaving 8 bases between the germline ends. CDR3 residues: CASRGQSNTGELFF. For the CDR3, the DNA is TGCGCCAGCAGGGGACAATCGAACACCGGGGAGCTGTTTTTT.

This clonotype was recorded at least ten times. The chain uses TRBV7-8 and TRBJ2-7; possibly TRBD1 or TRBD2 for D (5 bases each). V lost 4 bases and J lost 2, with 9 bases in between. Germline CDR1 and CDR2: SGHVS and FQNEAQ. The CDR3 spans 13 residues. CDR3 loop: CASSSWGTYEQYV. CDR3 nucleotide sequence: TGTGCCAGCAGCTCTTGGGGGACCTACGAGCAGTACGTC.

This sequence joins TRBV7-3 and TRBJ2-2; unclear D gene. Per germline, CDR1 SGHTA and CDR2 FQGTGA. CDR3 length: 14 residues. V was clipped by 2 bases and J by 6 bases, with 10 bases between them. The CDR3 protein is CASSLDRAAGELFF. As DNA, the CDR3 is TGTGCCAGCAGCTTAGATAGGGCGGCCGGGGAGCTGTTTTTT.

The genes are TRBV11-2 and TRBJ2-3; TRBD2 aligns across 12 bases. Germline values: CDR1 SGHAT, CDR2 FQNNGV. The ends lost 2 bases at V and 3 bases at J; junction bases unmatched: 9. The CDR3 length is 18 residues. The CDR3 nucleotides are TGTGCCAGCAGCTTATTACCTAGCGGGGGGGCCTTAACAGATACGCAGTATTTT. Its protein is CASSLLPSGGALTDTQYF.